Below, 3 T cell receptor beta chains from the same sample are listed, as sequenced in a study of Ad26.COV2.S vaccination and SARS-CoV-2 variants. Described treatment: about 20 received Ad26.COV2.S at low or high dose, single or two shots; about 5 received placebo; per-sample allocation not given. Day 63 following the first vaccine or placebo injection was when the samples were taken. Assay used: immunoSEQ multiplex PCR; TCRdb lists only in-frame clones, some missing. This sample has roughly 420,000 clones, with roughly nine tenths found just once. The sample here was peripheral blood, taken in a trial of Ad26.COV2.S vaccine versus placebo. The origin of the receptors is a person aged 18-60 years who received the Ad26.COV2.S COVID-19 vaccine or a placebo.

The chain carries TRBV5-1 and TRBJ2-7; weak D call: TRBD2 (5 bases). V shed 4 bases and J shed 1 base, with 9 bases lying between them. The CDR3 loop spans 13 amino acids. Germline V lookup: CDR1 SGHRS, CDR2 YFSETQ. The CDR3 sequence is CASSLLDSYEQYF. The CDR3 DNA reads TGCGCCAGCAGCCTACTAGATTCCTACGAGCAGTACTTC.

The chain carries TRBV6-1 and TRBJ2-7; D may be TRBD1 (5 bases). Trimming stripped 5 bases from V and 2 bases from J, with 10 bases between. Germline V CDR1 and CDR2: MNHNS, SASEGT. CDR3 size: 13 residues. The CDR3 DNA is TGTGCCAGCAGTAAACAGGCCGCCTACGAGCAGTACTTC. As protein: CASSKQAAYEQYF.

The chain carries TRBV19 and TRBJ2-1; D is possibly TRBD2 (6 bases). The CDR3 has 15 amino acids. The V and J ends lost 4 bases and 3 bases respectively, with 13 bases between them. Germline-derived CDR1 and CDR2 are LNHDA and SQIVND (reference sequence). CDR3 residues: CASSTGSSGYNEQFF. As DNA, the CDR3 is TGTGCCAGTAGTACGGGCAGTAGCGGCTACAATGAGCAGTTCTTC.